This T cell receptor (beta chain) was observed in a study of identical twins. This clonotype is a singleton in its sample. V shed 1 base and J shed 4 bases, with 11 bases lying between them. The CDR3 consists of 13 residues. Germline CDR1 and CDR2: DFQATT and SNEGSKA (reference sequence). Each CDR3 protein gets one entry after TCRdb re-called the 5' RACE reads with MiXCR. The sample records about 890,000 distinct CDR3 sequences, roughly an eighth being singletons. The data also belong to a second study, concerning yellow fever vaccine responses in identical twins.

The receptor comes from a woman aged 18-29 years in good health. The source material was PBMCs. The chain employs TRBV20-1 and TRBJ2-7; a possible D gene is TRBD1 (5 bases). The CDR3 reads CSARVEQAYEQYV. The CDR3 region has the DNA TGCAGTGCTAGAGTTGAACAGGCTTACGAGCAGTACGTC.